These 2 T cell receptor beta chains were sequenced from one sample in a study of blood T cell repertoires in COVID-19. Sequencing used immunoSEQ multiplex PCR; TCRdb keeps in-frame clones, though not all of them. The sample yields 200,000 or so clones, roughly nine tenths seen once. Sequenced material: peripheral blood. Source of these receptors: a man aged 65-85 years with active or convalescent COVID-19.

V and J are TRBV28 and TRBJ1-6, with 7 positions matching TRBD1. Germline V gives CDR1 MDHEN, CDR2 SYDVKM. The V gene end was trimmed by 10 bases and the J gene end by 4 bases; junction bases not matched to a gene: 4. This CDR3 comprises 13 residues. The chain's CDR3 is CAIEGQYNSPLHF. The CDR3 DNA sequence: TGTGCCATAGAGGGACAGTATAATTCACCCCTCCACTTT.

J is TRBJ2-1 and V is TRBV11-2; perhaps TRBD2 as D (6 bases). The V and J ends lost 1 base and 6 bases respectively, with 10 bases between them. Germline V lookup: CDR1 SGHAT, CDR2 FQNNGV. This CDR3 comprises 14 residues. CDR3 residues: CASSLGLVGNEQFF. The CDR3 bases are TGTGCCAGCAGCTTAGGACTAGTGGGCAATGAGCAGTTCTTC.